Following are 5 T cell receptor beta chains from one sample sequenced in a study of blood T cell repertoires in COVID-19. This table comes from immunoSEQ multiplex PCR, and its TCRdb copy is limited to in-frame clones, with some not included. The sample has about 300,000 clones; about nine tenths are singletons. Sequencing was carried out using PBMCs or T cells enriched from blood (not recorded which). The receptors here all came from a man aged 25 to 40 who had recovered from COVID-19.

In DNA, the CDR3 is TGCGCCAGCACGGGACAGCCAACCGCGGATACGCAGTATTTT. Its protein product is CASTGQPTADTQYF. The chain employs TRBV5-1 and TRBJ2-3, with 7 positions matching TRBD1. This CDR3 spans 14 amino acids. J lost 6 bases, V lost 6 bases, and 10 bases had no gene match. The germline V gene has CDR1 SGHRS and CDR2 YFSETQ.

The chain has TRBV6-5 and TRBJ2-5; the match to TRBD2 covers 7 bases. Germline V gene lookup returns CDR1 MNHEY and CDR2 SVGAGI. This CDR3 spans 14 amino acids. V shed 5 bases and J 4 bases; nucleotides not matched to a gene: 7. CDR3 bases: TGTGCCAGCAGTCCTACGGGGGGTCGAGAGACCCAGTACTTC. Translating gives CASSPTGGRETQYF.

The chain joins TRBV10-3 to TRBJ1-6, with D unclear. The germline gives CDR1 ENHRY, CDR2 SYGVKD. V was trimmed by 1 base and J by 12 bases, leaving 7 bases between them. CDR3 length: 12 residues. The CDR3 DNA is TGTGCCATCAGTGAGTTGTGGAGACCCCTCCACTTT. Translating gives CAISELWRPLHF.

The V gene is TRBV27, the J gene TRBJ2-6; D is undetermined. In germline, CDR1 is MNHEY, CDR2 SMNVEV (reference sequence). V was cut by 6 bases and J by 4 bases, with 10 bases left in between. The CDR3 spans 14 residues. The CDR3 loop reads CASSPLSGANVLTF. The CDR3 DNA follows: TGTGCCAGCAGCCCCTTGTCCGGGGCCAACGTCCTGACTTTC.

The chain is built from TRBV3-1 (or the pseudogene TRBV3-2) and TRBJ2-7; 8 bases map to TRBD1. The V segment lost 0 bases and the J segment 2 bases; nucleotides outside the gene matches: 6. This CDR3 is built from 16 residues. Germline V gives CDR1 LGHDT, CDR2 YNNKEL (reference sequence). The CDR3 DNA sequence: TGTGCCAGCAGCCAAGAAGGACAGGGAGACCCCTACGAGCAGTACTTC. Its translation is CASSQEGQGDPYEQYF.